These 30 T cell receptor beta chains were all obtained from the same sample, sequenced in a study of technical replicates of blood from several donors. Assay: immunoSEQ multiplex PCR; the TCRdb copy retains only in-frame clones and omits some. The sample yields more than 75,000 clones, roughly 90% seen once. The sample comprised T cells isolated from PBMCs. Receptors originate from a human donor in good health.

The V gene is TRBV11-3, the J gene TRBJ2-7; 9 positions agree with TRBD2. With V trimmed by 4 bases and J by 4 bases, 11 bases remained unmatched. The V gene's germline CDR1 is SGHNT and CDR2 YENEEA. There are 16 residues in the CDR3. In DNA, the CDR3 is TGTGCCAGCAGCTCGGTATGGGAGCGGGGGGAATACGAGCAGTACTTC. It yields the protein CASSSVWERGEYEQYF.

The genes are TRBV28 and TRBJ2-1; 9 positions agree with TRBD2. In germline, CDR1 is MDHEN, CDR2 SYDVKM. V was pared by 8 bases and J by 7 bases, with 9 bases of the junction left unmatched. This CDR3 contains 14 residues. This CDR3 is CASVKGLAKNEQFF. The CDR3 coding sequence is TGTGCCAGCGTAAAAGGACTAGCGAAAAATGAGCAGTTCTTC.

This CDR3 is CASRFGGQGTDTQYF. In DNA, the CDR3 is TGTGCCAGCAGATTTGGGGGACAGGGGACAGATACGCAGTATTTT. J is TRBJ2-3 and V is TRBV6-5; 10 positions match TRBD1. This CDR3 contains 15 residues. Germline-derived CDR1 and CDR2 are MNHEY and SVGAGI. The J segment lost 3 bases and the V segment lost 6 bases, leaving 6 bases of the junction unmatched.

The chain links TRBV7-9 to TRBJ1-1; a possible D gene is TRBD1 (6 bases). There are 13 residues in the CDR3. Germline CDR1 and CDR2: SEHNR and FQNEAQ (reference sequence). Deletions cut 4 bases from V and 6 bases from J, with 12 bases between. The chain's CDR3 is CASSSTGWSEAFF. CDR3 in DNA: TGTGCCAGCAGCTCAACAGGGTGGTCTGAAGCTTTCTTT.

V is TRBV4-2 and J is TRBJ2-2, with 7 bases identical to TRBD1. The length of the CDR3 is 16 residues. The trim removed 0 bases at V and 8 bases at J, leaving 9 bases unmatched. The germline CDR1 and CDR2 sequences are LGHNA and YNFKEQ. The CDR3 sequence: CASSQDGPQGVGELFF. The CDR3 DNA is TGTGCCAGCAGCCAAGATGGGCCCCAGGGGGTAGGGGAGCTGTTTTTT.

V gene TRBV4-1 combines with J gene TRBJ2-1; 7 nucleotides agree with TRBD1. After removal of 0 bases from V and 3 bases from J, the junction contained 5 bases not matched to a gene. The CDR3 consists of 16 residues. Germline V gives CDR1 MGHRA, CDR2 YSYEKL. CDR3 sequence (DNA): TGCGCCAGCAGCCAAGAACCGGGACAGTTCTACAATGAGCAGTTCTTC. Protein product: CASSQEPGQFYNEQFF.

The CDR3 DNA follows: TGCGCCAGCAGCCAAGCGACAGAAAGAAACACCATATATTTT. This codes for CASSQATERNTIYF. The chain employs TRBV4-1 and TRBJ1-3; tentative D call: TRBD1 (5 bases). The CDR3 runs to 14 residues. Germline CDR1 and CDR2: MGHRA and YSYEKL. Trimming cost V 1 base and J 5 bases, with 9 bases left between them.

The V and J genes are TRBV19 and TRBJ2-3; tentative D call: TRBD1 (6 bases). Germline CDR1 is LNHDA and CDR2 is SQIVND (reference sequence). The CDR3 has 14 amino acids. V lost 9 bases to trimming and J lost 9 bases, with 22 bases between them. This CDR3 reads CASSRYREPGTQYF. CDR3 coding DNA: TGTGCCAGCTCAAGGTACAGGGAGCCGGGGACGCAGTATTTT.

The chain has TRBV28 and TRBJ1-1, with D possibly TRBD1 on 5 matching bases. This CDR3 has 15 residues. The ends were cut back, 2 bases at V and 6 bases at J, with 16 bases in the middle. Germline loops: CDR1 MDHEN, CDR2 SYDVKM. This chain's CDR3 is CASSLPYETESEAFF. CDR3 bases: TGTGCCAGCAGTTTACCATATGAGACAGAATCTGAAGCTTTCTTT. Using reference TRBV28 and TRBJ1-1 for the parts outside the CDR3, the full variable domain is DVKVTQSSRYLVKRTGEKVFLECVQDMDHENMFWYRQDPGLGLRLIYFSYDVKMKEKGDIPEGYSVSREKKERFSLILESASTNQTSMYLCASSLPYETESEAFFGQGTRLTVV.

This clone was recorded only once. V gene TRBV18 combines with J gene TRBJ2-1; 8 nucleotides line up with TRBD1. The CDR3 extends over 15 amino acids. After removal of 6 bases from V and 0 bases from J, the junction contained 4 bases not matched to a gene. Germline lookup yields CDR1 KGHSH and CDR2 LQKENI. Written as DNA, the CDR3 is TGTGCCAGCTCGACAGGGGTAAGCTCCTACAATGAGCAGTTCTTC. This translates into CASSTGVSSYNEQFF.

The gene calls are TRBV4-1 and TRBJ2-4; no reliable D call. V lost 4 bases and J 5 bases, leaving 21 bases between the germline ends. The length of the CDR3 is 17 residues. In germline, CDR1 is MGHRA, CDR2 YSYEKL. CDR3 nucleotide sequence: TGCGCCAGCAGCCGAGACCGCACCCCGAGCATCCAAAACATTCAGTACTTC. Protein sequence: CASSRDRTPSIQNIQYF.

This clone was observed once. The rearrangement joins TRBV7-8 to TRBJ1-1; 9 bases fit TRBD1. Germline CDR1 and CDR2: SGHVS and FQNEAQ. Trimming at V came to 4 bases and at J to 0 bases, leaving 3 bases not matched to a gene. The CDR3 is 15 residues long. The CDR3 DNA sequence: TGTGCCAGCAGCTGGGACAGGGAGATGAACACTGAAGCTTTCTTT. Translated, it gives CASSWDREMNTEAFF.

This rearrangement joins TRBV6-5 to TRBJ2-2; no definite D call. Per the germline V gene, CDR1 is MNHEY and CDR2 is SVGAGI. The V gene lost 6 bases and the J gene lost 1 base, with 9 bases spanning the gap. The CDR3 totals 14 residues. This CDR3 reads CASRLARNTGELFF. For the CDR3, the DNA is TGTGCCAGCAGGCTCGCCAGGAACACCGGGGAGCTGTTTTTT.

CDR3 amino acids: CASSLGGTSHNEQFF. Written as DNA, the CDR3 is TGTGCCAGCAGCTTAGGTGGGACTAGTCACAATGAGCAGTTCTTC. The chain uses TRBV7-2 and TRBJ2-1, with 8 bases matching TRBD2. In germline, CDR1 is SGHTA, CDR2 FQGNSA. V shed 1 base, J shed 5 bases, and the junction held 4 bases outside the gene matches. The CDR3 is 15 amino acids.

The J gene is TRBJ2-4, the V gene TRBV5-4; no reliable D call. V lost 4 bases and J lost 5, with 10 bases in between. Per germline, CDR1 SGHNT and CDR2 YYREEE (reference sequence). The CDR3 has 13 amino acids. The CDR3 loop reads CASSPRPENIQYF. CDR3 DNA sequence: TGTGCCAGCAGCCCGCGGCCCGAAAACATTCAGTACTTC.

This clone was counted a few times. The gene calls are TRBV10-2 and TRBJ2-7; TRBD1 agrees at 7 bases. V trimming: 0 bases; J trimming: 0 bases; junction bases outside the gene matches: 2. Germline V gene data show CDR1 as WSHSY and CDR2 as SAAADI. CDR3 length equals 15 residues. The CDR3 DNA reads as TGCGCCAGCAGTGAGTCGACAGGGAGCTCCTACGAGCAGTACTTC. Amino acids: CASSESTGSSYEQYF.

CDR3 residues: CATSLRETGEQYF. CDR3 bases: TGTGCCACCTCATTGCGGGAGACGGGCGAGCAGTACTTC. This chain links TRBV14 with TRBJ2-7; TRBD2 matches 7 bases. CDR1 is SGHDN and CDR2 is FVKESK in the germline V gene. This CDR3 contains 13 residues. The V and J ends lost 10 bases and 6 bases, in that order; junction bases with no gene match: 12.

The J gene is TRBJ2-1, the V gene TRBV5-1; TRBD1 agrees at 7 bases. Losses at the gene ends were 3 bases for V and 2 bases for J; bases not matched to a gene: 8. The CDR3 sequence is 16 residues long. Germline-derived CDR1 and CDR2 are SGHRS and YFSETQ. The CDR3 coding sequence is TGCGCCAGCAGCTCCACTCAGGGGGTCGCCTACAATGAGCAGTTCTTC. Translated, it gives CASSSTQGVAYNEQFF.

CDR3: CASSVGGGGVTDTQYF. The CDR3 bases are TGTGCCAGCAGCGTAGGCGGCGGGGGCGTAACAGATACGCAGTATTTT. The chain has TRBV9 and TRBJ2-3; a possible D gene is TRBD2 (7 bases). The germline CDR1 and CDR2 sequences are SGDLS and YYNGEE. Trimming pared 0 bases from V and 3 bases from J, leaving 14 bases between. The CDR3 runs 16 residues.

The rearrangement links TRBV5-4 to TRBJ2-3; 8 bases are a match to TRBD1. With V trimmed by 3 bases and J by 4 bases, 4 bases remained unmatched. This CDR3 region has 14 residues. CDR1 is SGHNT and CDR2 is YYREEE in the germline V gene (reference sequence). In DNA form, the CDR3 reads TGTGCCAGCAGCTCCCGGGACAGGTCAGATACGCAGTATTTT. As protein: CASSSRDRSDTQYF.

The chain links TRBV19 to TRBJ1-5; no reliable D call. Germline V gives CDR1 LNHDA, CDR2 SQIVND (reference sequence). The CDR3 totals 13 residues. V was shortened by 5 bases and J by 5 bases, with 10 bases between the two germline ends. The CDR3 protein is CASSRTVYQPQHF. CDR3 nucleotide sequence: TGTGCCAGTAGTCGAACAGTTTATCAGCCCCAGCATTTT. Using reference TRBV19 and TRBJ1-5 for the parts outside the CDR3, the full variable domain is DGGITQSPKYLFRKEGQNVTLSCEQNLNHDAMYWYRQDPGQGLRLIYYSQIVNDFQKGDIAEGYSVSREKKESFPLTVTSAQKNPTAFYLCASSRTVYQPQHFGDGTRLSIL.

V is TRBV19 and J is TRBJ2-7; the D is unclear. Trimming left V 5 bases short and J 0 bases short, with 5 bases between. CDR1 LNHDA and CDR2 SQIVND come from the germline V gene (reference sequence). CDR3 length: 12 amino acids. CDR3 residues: CASSSHSYEQYF. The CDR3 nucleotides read TGTGCCAGTAGTTCCCACTCCTACGAGCAGTACTTC.

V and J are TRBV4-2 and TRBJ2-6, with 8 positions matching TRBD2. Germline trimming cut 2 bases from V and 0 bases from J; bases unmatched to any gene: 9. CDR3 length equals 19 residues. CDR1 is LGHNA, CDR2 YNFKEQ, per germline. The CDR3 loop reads CASSQNLAGGNSGANVLTF. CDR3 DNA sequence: TGTGCCAGCAGCCAAAACCTGGCGGGGGGTAACTCTGGGGCCAACGTCCTGACTTTC.

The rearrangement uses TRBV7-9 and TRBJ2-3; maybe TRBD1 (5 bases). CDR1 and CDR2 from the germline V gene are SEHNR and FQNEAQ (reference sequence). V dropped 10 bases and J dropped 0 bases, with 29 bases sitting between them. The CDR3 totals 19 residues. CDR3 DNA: TGTGCCACCACGTTTATGGTAAAGGGGTACAACCCTAGCACAGATACGCAGTATTTT. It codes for CATTFMVKGYNPSTDTQYF. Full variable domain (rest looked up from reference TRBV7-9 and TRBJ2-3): DTGVSQNPRHKITKRGQNVTFRCDPISEHNRLYWYRQTLGQGPEFLTYFQNEAQLEKSRLLSDRFSAERPKGSFSTLEIQRTEQGDSAMYLCATTFMVKGYNPSTDTQYFGPGTRLTVL.

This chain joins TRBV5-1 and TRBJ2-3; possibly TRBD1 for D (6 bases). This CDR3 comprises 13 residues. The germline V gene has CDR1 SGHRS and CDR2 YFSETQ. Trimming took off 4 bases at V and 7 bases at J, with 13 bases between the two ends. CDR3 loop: CASSPGGDNTQYF. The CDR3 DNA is TGCGCCAGCAGCCCTGGGGGCGATAATACGCAGTATTTT.

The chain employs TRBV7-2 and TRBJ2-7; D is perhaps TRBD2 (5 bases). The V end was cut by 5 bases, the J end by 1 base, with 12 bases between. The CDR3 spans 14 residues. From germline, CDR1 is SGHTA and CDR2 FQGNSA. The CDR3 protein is CASSISGVSYEQYF. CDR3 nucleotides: TGTGCCAGCAGCATATCCGGGGTTTCCTACGAGCAGTACTTC.

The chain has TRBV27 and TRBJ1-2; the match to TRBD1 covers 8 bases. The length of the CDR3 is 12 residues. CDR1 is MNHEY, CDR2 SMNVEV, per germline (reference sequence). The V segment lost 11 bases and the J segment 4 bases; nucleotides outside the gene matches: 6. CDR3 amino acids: CASTTGGYGYTF. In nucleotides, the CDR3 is TGTGCCTCCACAACAGGGGGCTATGGCTACACCTTC.

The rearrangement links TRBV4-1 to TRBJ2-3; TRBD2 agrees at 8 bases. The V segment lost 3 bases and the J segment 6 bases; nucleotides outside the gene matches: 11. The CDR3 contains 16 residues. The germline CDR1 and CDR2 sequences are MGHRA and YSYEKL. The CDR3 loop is CASSQVAGSSGDTQYF. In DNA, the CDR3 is TGCGCCAGCAGCCAGGTAGCGGGGAGCTCGGGGGATACGCAGTATTTT.

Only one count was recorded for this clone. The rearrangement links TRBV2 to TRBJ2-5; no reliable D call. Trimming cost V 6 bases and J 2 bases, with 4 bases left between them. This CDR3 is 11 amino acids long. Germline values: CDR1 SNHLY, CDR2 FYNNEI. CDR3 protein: CASSVQETQYF. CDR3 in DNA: TGTGCCAGCAGCGTACAAGAGACCCAGTACTTC.

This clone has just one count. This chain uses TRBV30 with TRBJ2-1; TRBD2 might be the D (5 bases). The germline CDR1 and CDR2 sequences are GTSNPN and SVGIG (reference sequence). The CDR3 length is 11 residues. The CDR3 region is CASRKRDEQFF. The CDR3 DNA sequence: TGTGCTTCAAGGAAGAGGGATGAGCAGTTCTTC.